The clone carrying this T cell receptor (beta chain) was seen just once. Authors' methods: From reference gene primer amplification, estimates of nucleated cell counts were derived. The assay was immunoSEQ multiplex PCR, and TCRdb's table has in-frame clones only and misses some. V and J calls and clone size are as listed in that table; D and trimming were resolved from the DNA. The sample has about 670,000 clones; approximately 90% are singletons. The source of the sample is a study of blood T cell repertoires in COVID-19. This receptor was identified in a young woman with acute or convalescent COVID-19. The material sequenced was peripheral blood.

The CDR3 protein is CASSQDKAAGASYEQYF. CDR3 sequence (DNA): TGCGCCAGCAGCCAAGATAAGGCGGCGGGGGCCTCCTACGAGCAGTACTTC. The rearrangement joins TRBV4-3 to TRBJ2-7; a weak D match, TRBD2 (7 bases). Germline values: CDR1 LGHNA, CDR2 YSLEER. The ends were cut back, 0 bases at V and 0 bases at J, with 15 bases in the middle. The CDR3 is 17 residues long.